This T cell receptor (beta chain) was captured by sequencing in a study of T cell responses to AZD1222 COVID-19 vaccine. Study-level findings and limits: Of the AZD1222 recipients, only 5 to 7 were seropositive at baseline.

This CDR3 contains 15 residues. Looked up from germline, CDR1 is MNHEY and CDR2 is SVGAGI. Trimming left V 2 bases short and J 7 bases short, with 18 bases between. On this clone: What it recognizes is unknown.

The assay was immunoSEQ multiplex PCR, and TCRdb's table has in-frame clones only and misses some. The table records around 160,000 clones, 90% to 95% of them present only once. Here the sequenced sample was peripheral blood, taken 28 days after the second AZD1222 dose. The sequence came from an adult who received the AZD1222 COVID-19 vaccine. The rearrangement links TRBV6-5 to TRBJ2-7; TRBD2 is a possible D gene (5 bases). CDR3 nucleotides: TGTGCCAGCAGTTACAGTGCGGGTGCCCACTTAGAGCAGTACTTC. Translated, it gives CASSYSAGAHLEQYF.